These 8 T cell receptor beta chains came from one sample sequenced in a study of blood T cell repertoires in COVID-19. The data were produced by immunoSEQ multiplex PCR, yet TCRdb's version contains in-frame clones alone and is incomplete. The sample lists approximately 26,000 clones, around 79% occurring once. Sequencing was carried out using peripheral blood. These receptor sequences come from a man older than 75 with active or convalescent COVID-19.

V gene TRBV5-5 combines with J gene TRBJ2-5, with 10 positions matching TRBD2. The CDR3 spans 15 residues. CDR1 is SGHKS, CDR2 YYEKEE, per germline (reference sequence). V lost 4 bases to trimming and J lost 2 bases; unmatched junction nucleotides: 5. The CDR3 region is CASSKGLAPQETQYF. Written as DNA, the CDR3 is TGTGCCAGCAGCAAGGGACTAGCGCCACAAGAGACCCAGTACTTC.

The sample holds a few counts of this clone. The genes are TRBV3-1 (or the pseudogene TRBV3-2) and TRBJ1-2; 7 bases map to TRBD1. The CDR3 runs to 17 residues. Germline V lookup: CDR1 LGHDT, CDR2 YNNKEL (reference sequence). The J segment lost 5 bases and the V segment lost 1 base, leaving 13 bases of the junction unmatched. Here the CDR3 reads CASSQVLRRGKGYGYTF. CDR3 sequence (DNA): TGTGCCAGCAGCCAAGTCCTTCGCAGGGGGAAAGGATATGGCTACACCTTC.

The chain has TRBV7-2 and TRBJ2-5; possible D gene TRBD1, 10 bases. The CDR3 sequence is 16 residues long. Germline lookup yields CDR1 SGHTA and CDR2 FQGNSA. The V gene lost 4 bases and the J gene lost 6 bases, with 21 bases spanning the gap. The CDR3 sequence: CASSSAGGTGAKTQYF. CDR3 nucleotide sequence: TGTGCCAGCAGCTCCGCGGGGGGGACAGGGGCCAAGACCCAGTACTTC.

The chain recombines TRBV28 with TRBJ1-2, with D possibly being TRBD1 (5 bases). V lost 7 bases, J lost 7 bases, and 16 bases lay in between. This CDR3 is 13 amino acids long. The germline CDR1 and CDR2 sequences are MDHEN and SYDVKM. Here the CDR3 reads CASTLVGAFGYTF. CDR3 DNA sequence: TGTGCCAGCACACTCGTAGGGGCTTTTGGCTACACCTTC.

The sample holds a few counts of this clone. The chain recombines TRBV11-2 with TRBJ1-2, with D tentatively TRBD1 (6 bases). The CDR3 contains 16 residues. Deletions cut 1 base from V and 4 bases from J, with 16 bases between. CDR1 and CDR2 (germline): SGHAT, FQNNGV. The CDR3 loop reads CASSLASLDSRYGYTF. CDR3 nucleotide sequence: TGTGCCAGCAGCTTAGCTTCCTTGGACAGTCGCTATGGCTACACCTTC.

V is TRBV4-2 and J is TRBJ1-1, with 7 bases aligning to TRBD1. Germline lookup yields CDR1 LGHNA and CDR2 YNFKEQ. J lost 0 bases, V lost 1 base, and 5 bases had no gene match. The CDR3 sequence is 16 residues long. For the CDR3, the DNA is TGTGCCAGCAGCCAAGGACAGGGTGTTATGAACACTGAAGCTTTCTTT. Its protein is CASSQGQGVMNTEAFF.

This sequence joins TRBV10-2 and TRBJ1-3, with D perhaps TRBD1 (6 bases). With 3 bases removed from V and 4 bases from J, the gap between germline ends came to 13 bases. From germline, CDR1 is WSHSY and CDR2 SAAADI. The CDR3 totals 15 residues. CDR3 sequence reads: CASSDLGAQGNTIYF. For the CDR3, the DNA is TGCGCCAGCAGTGATTTGGGGGCTCAGGGAAACACCATATATTTT.

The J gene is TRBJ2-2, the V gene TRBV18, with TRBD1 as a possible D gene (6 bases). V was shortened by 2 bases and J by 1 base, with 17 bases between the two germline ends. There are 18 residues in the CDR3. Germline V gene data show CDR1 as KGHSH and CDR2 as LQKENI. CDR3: CASSPGWGQPRNTGELFF. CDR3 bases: TGTGCCAGCTCACCAGGTTGGGGGCAACCAAGGAACACCGGGGAGCTGTTTTTT.